The clone carrying this T cell receptor (beta chain) was detected only a few times. Its target is unknown. Trimming shortened V by 9 bases and J by 5 bases, and 23 bases separated the two germline ends. The germline V gene encodes CDR1 MNHNS and CDR2 SASEGT. The CDR3 length is 17 residues. This entry comes from a study of blood T cells in healthy people across ages. Overall study results and limits: Donor CMV status was unknown, possibly confounding expanded clonotype changes. Using unsorted PBMCs precluded a conclusive naive versus antigen-experienced comparison. A roughly linear age-dependent decrease characterized TCR beta diversity per million T cells.

Primers used in a second PCR of roughly 6 to 12 cycles were a sample-barcoded 5' primer and a J-beta primer mix. Sequencing yielded, for each sample, at least 2.5 million paired-end reads carrying CDR3. TCRdb re-analysed the 5' RACE reads in MiXCR, keeping a single row per CDR3 protein. In the table there are around 800,000 distinct CDR3 sequences, under 45% of which are singletons. The chain links TRBV6-1 to TRBJ1-6, with TRBD1 as a possible D gene (5 bases). The sequenced material came from blood. The source is a man in his sixties in good health. The CDR3 nucleotides are TGTGCCAGTCACCCAATCGGGGGGAACAGCAATAATTCACCCCTCCACTTT. Amino acids: CASHPIGGNSNNSPLHF.